This note documents a single T cell receptor (beta chain) sequence. In the study's own analysis: Amplification from reference gene primers served as the basis for estimated nucleated cell counts. Only in-frame clones appear in the TCRdb table, and some are missing; sequencing was by immunoSEQ multiplex PCR. V and J calls and clone size are as listed in that table; D and trimming were resolved from the DNA. The table lists 300,000 to 400,000 clones, about nine tenths of them singletons. These data originate in a study of blood T cell repertoires in COVID-19. Study-wide background: Spain, Italy and the United States supplied samples that represented acute and convalescent COVID-19.

Patients of the Seattle cohort, enrolled during active infection, were followed longitudinally. Unmatched junction bases numbered 4, after V lost 6 bases and J lost 1 base. The CDR3 totals 14 residues. Germline V gives CDR1 LGHDT, CDR2 YNNKEL (reference sequence). This chain uses TRBV3-1 (or the pseudogene TRBV3-2) with TRBJ1-1, with 8 positions matching TRBD1. The specimen sequenced was peripheral blood. This TCR derives from a young man with COVID-19, enrolled during active disease. CDR3 residues: CASRPDRGNTEAFF. As DNA, the CDR3 is TGTGCCAGCAGACCCGACAGGGGGAACACTGAAGCTTTCTTT.